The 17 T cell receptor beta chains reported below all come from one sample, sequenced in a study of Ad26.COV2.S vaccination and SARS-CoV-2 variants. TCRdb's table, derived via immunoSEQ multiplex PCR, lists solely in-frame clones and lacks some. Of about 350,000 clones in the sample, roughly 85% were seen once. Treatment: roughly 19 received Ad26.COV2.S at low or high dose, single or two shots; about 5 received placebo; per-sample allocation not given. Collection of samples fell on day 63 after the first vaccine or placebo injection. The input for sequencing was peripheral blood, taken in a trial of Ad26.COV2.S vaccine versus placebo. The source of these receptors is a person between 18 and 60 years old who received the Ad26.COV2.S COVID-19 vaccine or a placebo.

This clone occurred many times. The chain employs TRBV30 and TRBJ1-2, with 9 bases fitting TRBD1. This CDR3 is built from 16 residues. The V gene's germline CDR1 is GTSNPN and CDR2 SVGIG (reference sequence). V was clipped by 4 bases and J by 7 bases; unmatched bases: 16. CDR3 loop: CAWMRDRVMVGGGYTF. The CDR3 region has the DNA TGTGCCTGGATGAGGGACAGGGTAATGGTAGGGGGTGGCTACACCTTC.

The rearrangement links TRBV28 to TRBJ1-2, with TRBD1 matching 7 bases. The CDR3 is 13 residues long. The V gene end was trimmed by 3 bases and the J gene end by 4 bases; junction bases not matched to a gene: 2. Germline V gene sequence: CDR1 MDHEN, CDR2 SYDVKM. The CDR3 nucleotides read TGTGCCAGCAGTTTGGAGGGGGCCTATGGCTACACCTTC. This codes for CASSLEGAYGYTF.

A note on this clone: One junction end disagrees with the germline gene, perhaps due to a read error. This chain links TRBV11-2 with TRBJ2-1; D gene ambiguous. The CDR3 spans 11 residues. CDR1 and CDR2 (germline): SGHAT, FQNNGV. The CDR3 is CASTLLGEQFF. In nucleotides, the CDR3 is TGTGCCAGCACCTTACTTGGTGAGCAGTTCTTC.

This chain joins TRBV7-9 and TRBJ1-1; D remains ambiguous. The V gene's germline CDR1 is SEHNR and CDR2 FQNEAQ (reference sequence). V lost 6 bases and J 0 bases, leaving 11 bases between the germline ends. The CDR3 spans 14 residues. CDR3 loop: CASRPGAMNTEAFF. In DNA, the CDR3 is TGTGCCAGCAGACCGGGAGCCATGAACACTGAAGCTTTCTTT.

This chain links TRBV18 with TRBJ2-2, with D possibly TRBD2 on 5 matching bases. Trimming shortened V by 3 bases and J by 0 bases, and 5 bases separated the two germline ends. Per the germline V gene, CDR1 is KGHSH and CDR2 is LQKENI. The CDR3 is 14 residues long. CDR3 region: CASSPSANTGELFF. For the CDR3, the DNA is TGTGCCAGCTCACCTAGCGCGAACACCGGGGAGCTGTTTTTT.

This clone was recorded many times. The CDR3 sequence is CATSRSGLDSETQYF. The CDR3 DNA follows: TGTGCCACCAGTCGAAGCGGACTAGATTCTGAGACCCAGTACTTC. The chain recombines TRBV24-1 with TRBJ2-5; 7 bases fit TRBD2. J was trimmed by 5 bases and V by 6 bases; bases with no gene match: 11. In germline, CDR1 is KGHDR, CDR2 SFDVKD. CDR3 size: 15 residues.

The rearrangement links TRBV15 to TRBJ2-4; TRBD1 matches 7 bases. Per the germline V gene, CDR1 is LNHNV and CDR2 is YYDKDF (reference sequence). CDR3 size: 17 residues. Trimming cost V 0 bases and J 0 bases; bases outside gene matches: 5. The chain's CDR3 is CATSRETGQLAKNIQYF. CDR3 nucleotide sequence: TGTGCCACCAGCAGAGAGACAGGGCAACTAGCCAAAAACATTCAGTACTTC.

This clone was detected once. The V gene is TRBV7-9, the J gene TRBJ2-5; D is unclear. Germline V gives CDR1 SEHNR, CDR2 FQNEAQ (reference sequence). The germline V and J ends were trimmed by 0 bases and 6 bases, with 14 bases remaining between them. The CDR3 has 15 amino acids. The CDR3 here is CASSLAGHTAQTQYF. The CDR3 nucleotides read TGTGCCAGCAGCTTAGCAGGGCATACGGCGCAGACCCAGTACTTC.

In DNA form, the CDR3 reads TGCGCCAGCAGTGAGTCAGGAGCGGGGGGGCGCACAGATACGCAGTATTTT. This translates into CASSESGAGGRTDTQYF. The chain uses TRBV10-1 and TRBJ2-3; TRBD2 agrees at 10 bases. The germline V gene encodes CDR1 WNHNN and CDR2 SYGVQD (reference sequence). This CDR3 spans 17 amino acids. The J segment lost 1 base and the V segment lost 0 bases, leaving 4 bases of the junction unmatched.

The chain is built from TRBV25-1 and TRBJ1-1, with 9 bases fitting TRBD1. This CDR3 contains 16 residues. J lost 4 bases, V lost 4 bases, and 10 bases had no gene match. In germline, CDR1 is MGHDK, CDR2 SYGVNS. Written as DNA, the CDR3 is TGTGCCAGCAGTGTCCCCCGACAGGGGGTAGGCACTGAAGCTTTCTTT. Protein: CASSVPRQGVGTEAFF.

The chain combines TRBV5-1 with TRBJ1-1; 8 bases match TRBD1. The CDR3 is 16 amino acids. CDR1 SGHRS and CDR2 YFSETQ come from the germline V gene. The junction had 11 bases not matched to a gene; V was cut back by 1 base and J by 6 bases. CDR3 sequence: CASSLNFRQGSPEAFF. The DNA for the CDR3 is TGCGCCAGCAGCTTGAATTTTAGACAGGGGAGCCCTGAAGCTTTCTTT.

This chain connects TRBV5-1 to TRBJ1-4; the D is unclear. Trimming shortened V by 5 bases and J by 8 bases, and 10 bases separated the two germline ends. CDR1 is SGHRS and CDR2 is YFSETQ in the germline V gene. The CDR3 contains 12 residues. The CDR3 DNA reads TGCGCCAGCAGTTCTCTAGGCGAAAAACTGTTTTTT. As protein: CASSSLGEKLFF.

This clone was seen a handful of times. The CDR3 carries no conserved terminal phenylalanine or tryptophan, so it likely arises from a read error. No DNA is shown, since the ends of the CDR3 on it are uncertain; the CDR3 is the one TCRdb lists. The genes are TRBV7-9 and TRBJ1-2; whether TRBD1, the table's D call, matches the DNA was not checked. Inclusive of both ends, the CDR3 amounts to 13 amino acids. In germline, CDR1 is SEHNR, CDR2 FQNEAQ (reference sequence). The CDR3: CASSTGTGGASHH.

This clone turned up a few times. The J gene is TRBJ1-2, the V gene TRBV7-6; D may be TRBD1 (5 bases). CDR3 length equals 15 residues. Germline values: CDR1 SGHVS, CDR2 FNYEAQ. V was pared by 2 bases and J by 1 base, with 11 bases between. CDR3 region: CASSLQAGSNYGYTF. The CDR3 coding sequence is TGTGCCAGCAGCTTACAGGCAGGGAGTAACTATGGCTACACCTTC.

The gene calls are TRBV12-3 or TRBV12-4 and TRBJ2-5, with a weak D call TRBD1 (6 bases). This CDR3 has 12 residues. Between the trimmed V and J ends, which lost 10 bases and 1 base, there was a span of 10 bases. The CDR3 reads CAISGVQETQYF. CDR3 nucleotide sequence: TGTGCCATCTCAGGGGTCCAAGAGACCCAGTACTTC.

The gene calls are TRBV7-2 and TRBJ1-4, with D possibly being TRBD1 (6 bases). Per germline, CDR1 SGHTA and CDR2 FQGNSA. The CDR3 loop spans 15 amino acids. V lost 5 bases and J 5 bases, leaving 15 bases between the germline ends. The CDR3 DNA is TGTGCCAGCAGCCCCGCCGGACAGCCAAATGAAAAACTGTTTTTT. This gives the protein CASSPAGQPNEKLFF.

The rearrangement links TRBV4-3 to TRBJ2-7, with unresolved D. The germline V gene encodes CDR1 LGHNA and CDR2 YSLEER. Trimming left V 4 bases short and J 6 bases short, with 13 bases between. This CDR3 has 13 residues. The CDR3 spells CASSLKLRAEQYF. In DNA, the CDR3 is TGCGCCAGCAGCCTGAAATTAAGGGCCGAGCAGTACTTC.